One sample yielded the 8 T cell receptor beta chains listed below, sequenced in a study of blood T cells in healthy people across ages. Using a J-beta primer mix together with a sample-barcoded 5' primer, a second PCR was run for roughly 6 to 12 cycles. MiXCR, applied by TCRdb to the 5' RACE reads, yields one record per CDR3 protein. The table includes roughly 930,000 distinct CDR3 sequences, around 49% detected once. The sample comprised blood. These receptors were obtained from a man aged 30-40 years in good health.

This clonotype has a handful of counts. The chain uses TRBV20-1 and TRBJ2-1, with D possibly being TRBD1 (6 bases). The CDR3 consists of 13 residues. With 1 base removed from V and 4 bases from J, the gap between germline ends came to 8 bases. Germline assignment: CDR1 DFQATT and CDR2 SNEGSKA (reference sequence). CDR3 bases: TGCAGTGCTAGAGGGGGGCTGTACAATGAGCAGTTCTTC. Translated, it gives CSARGGLYNEQFF.

This clonotype was seen a few times. In DNA form, the CDR3 reads TGTGCCATCAGTGACCCGGGGCGGGGGGTCACAGATACGCAGTATTTT. Protein product: CAISDPGRGVTDTQYF. The genes are TRBV10-3 and TRBJ2-3; TRBD2 matches 8 bases. The V gene end was trimmed by 3 bases and the J gene end by 2 bases; junction bases not matched to a gene: 7. The germline V gene has CDR1 ENHRY and CDR2 SYGVKD. The CDR3 runs to 16 residues.

This clonotype has only one observation. V and J are TRBV24-1 and TRBJ2-5; 11 nucleotides agree with TRBD1. From germline, CDR1 is KGHDR and CDR2 SFDVKD. This CDR3 region has 14 residues. The V gene end was trimmed by 5 bases and the J gene end by 11 bases; junction bases not matched to a gene: 9. This chain's CDR3 is CATSGTGGSGEQYF. The CDR3 region has the DNA TGTGCCACCAGTGGGACAGGGGGCTCGGGGGAGCAGTACTTC.

The chain employs TRBV12-5 and TRBJ2-1, with 7 positions matching TRBD1. This CDR3 is built from 15 residues. Looked up from germline, CDR1 is LGHNT and CDR2 is FRNRAP. The trim removed 6 bases at V and 2 bases at J, leaving 7 bases unmatched. The CDR3: CASGSDREPYNEQFF. The CDR3 DNA follows: TGTGCTAGTGGGTCTGACAGGGAACCCTACAATGAGCAGTTCTTC.

CDR3 in amino acids: CSARSLAGVGEQYF. The CDR3, as DNA: TGCAGTGCTAGGTCACTAGCGGGGGTTGGAGAGCAGTACTTC. The chain combines TRBV20-1 with TRBJ2-7; 11 bases fit TRBD2. The ends lost 3 bases at V and 7 bases at J; junction bases unmatched: 8. This CDR3 region has 14 residues. In germline, CDR1 is DFQATT, CDR2 SNEGSKA (reference sequence).

Turning to this clonotype: Sequence at one end of the junction differs from germline and may be a read error. The chain uses TRBV20-1 and TRBJ2-4; 8 positions agree with TRBD2. Germline CDR1 and CDR2: DFQATT and SNEGSKA (reference sequence). The CDR3 totals 14 residues. CDR3 DNA sequence: TGCAGTGCTTCGAATCCGGGACTAGTCAACATTCAGGACTTC. Encoded protein: CSASNPGLVNIQDF.

In this sample, this clonotype turned up a few times. The CDR3 sequence is CASSPVLQGETQYF. CDR3 sequence (DNA): TGTGCCAGCAGCCCCGTGCTTCAGGGCGAGACCCAGTACTTC. V is TRBV12-3 or TRBV12-4 and J is TRBJ2-5, with D maybe TRBD1 (5 bases). The CDR3 runs to 14 residues. Trimming took 6 bases from V and 5 from J, leaving 16 bases between them.

This clonotype was seen only a few times. The chain employs TRBV5-1 and TRBJ2-7; no reliable D call. Trimming removed 2 bases from V and 3 bases from J, with 15 bases in between. CDR3 length: 15 residues. The germline CDR1 and CDR2 sequences are SGHRS and YFSETQ. CDR3 amino acids: CASSFDGRKDYEQYF. The CDR3, as DNA: TGCGCCAGCAGCTTCGATGGACGTAAGGACTACGAGCAGTACTTC.